This T cell receptor beta chain was observed in a study of cytomegalovirus exposure and HLA in healthy donors (dated 2017 in TCRdb). Study-wide context: An earlier analysis of approximately 640 of the donors reported 250 to 350 Gb of sequence data and more than 90 million unique TCR beta sequences from 150 million to 200 million T cells. An early release covering about 600 HLA-typed donors comprised approximately 290 gigabases of sequencing data and 85 million or so unique TCR sequences. Among the approximately 400 genotyped donors, around 81% belonged to the genetic ancestry cluster associated with self-reported Caucasian donors. The study aimed to test whether cataloging public T cell receptors could reveal signatures of past pathogen exposure. The study profiled the T cell repertoires of fewer than 850 subjects by immunosequencing and related them to cytomegalovirus serostatus. Besides the first cohort of 666 subjects, a separate validation cohort made up of around 120 different subjects was used. To predict cytomegalovirus infection status, the study brought together high-throughput TCR immunosequencing, statistical association of individual TCRs with disease status, and machine learning. A later analysis re-analyzed previously published TCR beta repertoires from roughly 630 donors and added high-resolution HLA genotyping to study TCR occurrence patterns. The later analysis used no new phenotypic data to find candidate immune exposures, relying instead on TCR beta sequences and their occurrence across donors. In an earlier analysis of around 540 of the donors, high-throughput TCR beta sequencing was used to judge whether each TCR beta V gene segment behaved as functional or pseudogenic. Alongside the repertoire data, information on donor age, sex, ethnicity and CMV serostatus was compiled. In a later genetic analysis, genome-wide SNP genotypes for about 55% of the roughly 700 donors were used, and that subset was treated as a discovery cohort. Every discovery cohort repertoire had been produced on one sequencing platform. HLA typing covered class I and class II loci at four-digit resolution. Typing coverage varied by locus: roughly 629-630 donors for A, B, C, DRB1 and DQB1; approximately 560 for DQA1; nearly 610 for DPA1; approximately 450 for DPB1. Five DR-DQ haplotypes were treated as single units for association and clustering because of strong linkage in the cohort. Across around 400 genotyped donors of the cohort, an average of roughly 250,000 unique TCR beta nucleotide sequences per donor were sequenced, and about a sixth of those sequences were non-productive.

The germline V gene specifies SGHVS as CDR1 and FNYEAQ as CDR2. The CDR3 goes from the cysteine to the phenylalanine over 15 residues. Only CDR3 DNA remains: 45 bases, in frame from the first base. The library was prepared using the immunoSEQ multiplex PCR assay. A mixture of 60 forward primers for TCR Vbeta segments and 13 reverse primers for TCR Jbeta segments was used in the multiplex PCR. The CDR3 region of rearranged TCR beta genes was amplified from genomic DNA by a multiplex PCR assay. On the Illumina HiSeq System, the amplified TCR beta libraries were sequenced as 87-base-pair reads. The published analysis was carried out like this. A later analysis tallied around 87 million unique TCR beta chains across the 660 or so repertoires, and around 9.9 million of those chains were shared by two or more donors. Raw reads were error-corrected and collapsed into unique sequences with a nearest-neighbor algorithm that merged closely related sequences to remove PCR and sequencing errors. V, D and J gene segments were assigned by aligning CDR3 sequences to IMGT reference sequences. Each retained sequence needed at least a six-nucleotide match to both a V gene segment and a J gene segment. Rearrangements were classified as productive when the CDR3 lacked stop codons and remained in frame with V and J, and all other rearrangements were classified as non-productive. CDR3 was defined according to IMGT convention as the region running from the second conserved V-encoded cysteine to the conserved J-encoded phenylalanine. In an earlier analysis of around 540 of the donors, sequences lacking an unambiguous match to a single V gene segment were excluded. In an earlier analysis of approximately 500 of the donors, a V segment was called functional when productive rearrangements were above 56.7%, and segregating when the standard deviation between donors exceeded 5%. A statistical classification framework was built to diagnose cytomegalovirus status from the catalog of TCR beta chain sequences. In a later analysis, V and J genes were assigned by comparing TCR nucleotide sequences against IMGT/GENE-DB human TR gene sequences. Using the TCRdist pipeline, a later analysis assigned CDR3 sequences along with most-parsimonious VDJ recombination scenarios. In a later analysis, every TCR beta chain was defined by the combination of its CDR3 amino acid sequence and its V-gene family, and reads without a unique V-gene family were dropped. A later analysis removed 450 to 600 highly shared, low-generation-probability nucleotide sequences to deal with suspected cross-contamination and a sequencing artifact. In a later analysis, a clonal expansion index was calculated for each public chain from normalized within-repertoire ranks of inferred template counts. A later analysis computed generation probabilities with a VDJ recombination model fitted to out-of-frame rearrangements, and checked the results against IGoR. In a later analysis, hypergeometric tests were used to score TCR-TCR, TCR-HLA and TCR-CMV co-occurrence, with a repertoire-size bias correction applied to TCR pairs. A later analysis estimated false discovery rates by permuting HLA or CMV assignments 20 times. In a later analysis, co-occurring TCRs were grouped using DBSCAN, with TCRdist sequence similarity added in when clustering inside HLA-allele-positive subsets. Repertoires with fewer than 30,000 or more than 120,000 public chains, plus five repertoires with anomalous nucleotide sharing, were excluded from co-occurrence clustering. In TCRdb, the immuneACCESS table is reduced to in-frame sequences with V and J assigned. These tables do not hold every clone; where another copy was compared, an unresolved V gene accounts for under half, and the others remain unexplained. V and J calls and clone size follow that table, whereas D and trimming were derived from the DNA. Present in this sample are approximately 220,000 clones, approximately 88% of which were seen just once. Jointly, the top ten make up about 0.77% of the sample.

As for this clone: The antigen it binds to is not known. Germline is not matched at one junction end, which may reflect a read error. This sample includes further DNA sequences coding for the same CDR3.

The cohort was made up of about 610 healthy bone marrow donors. Cohort members were all nominally healthy when sampled, although unrecorded immune exposures were likely present. The donor was CMV seronegative and belonged to the group of 352 seronegative cohort members. Each donor provided a peripheral blood sample, and peripheral blood mononuclear cells were used for TCR beta sequencing. The Qiagen DNeasy Blood Extraction Kit was used to extract genomic DNA from the blood cell samples. What the authors observed across the whole study: The authors suggested that the approach could potentially be extended to other disease states and immunological phenotypes. A further reported finding was that TCR beta sequences accurately predicted the HLA-A and HLA-B alleles for most subjects in the first cohort. Broadly in line with IMGT annotations, most TCR beta V segments showed up in productive rearrangements about 87% or about 30% of the time in an earlier analysis of approximately 640 of the donors. The study gave a list of 150 to 200 TCR beta chains associated with cytomegalovirus. In a later analysis, TCR association rates were found to vary across HLA loci, with the most associated TCRs seen for DRB1 alleles and the fewest for HLA-C alleles. Several of the top co-occurrence clusters appeared to be linked to parvovirus B19, influenza, CMV and Epstein-Barr virus, according to a later analysis. The presence/absence analyses assumed that sequencing depth was roughly uniform across donors, and that assumption may not be true. At a false discovery rate of 0.05, a later analysis linked around 17,000 TCR beta sequences to specific HLA alleles. In a later analysis, HLA-associated TCR beta chains were found to be more clonally expanded and to have lower generation probabilities than equally common non-associated chains. Across donors, most TCR sequences were observed very rarely, whereas some public TCRs were present in many individuals. Three of the identified cytomegalovirus-associated TCR beta chains were confirmed in vitro to be specific for cytomegalovirus antigens. In a later genetic analysis, a missense DCLRE1C variant was associated with V-gene and J-gene trimming of TCR beta chains, and the association was replicated in an independent cohort. Strong co-occurrence of HLA alleles, especially DR and DQ, made assigning TCR associations to individual alleles difficult. In this cohort, only TCR beta chains were sequenced, and detectable features were limited by the absence of alpha or paired-chain data. Correlated functional status among segregating V segments might reflect linkage disequilibrium, but an unknown experimental factor could not be ruled out. CMV serostatus was the only immune exposure information available for the cohort. The sequencing pipeline was judged likely to have produced a cluster of highly shared sequence variants as a technical artifact. A later analysis found that most CMV-associated TCR beta chains appeared HLA-restricted, with HLA associations seemingly driven largely by CMV exposure. Cytomegalovirus status was reported to be diagnosed by the classifier with high specificity and sensitivity in both the original and validation cohorts. HLA typing was unavailable for some donors at each locus, so association tests used only the typed subset. The earlier analysis of 587 of the donors excluded some 15 rarely observed V segments, including chromosome 9 orphons, because counts were too low. Some IMGT-functional V segments, including TRBV6-2 and TRBV6-3, could not be told apart with the 87-base-pair reads, so those segments were excluded. A later genetic analysis reported fewer N-insertions in productive TCRs among donors in an Asian-associated ancestry cluster than the roughly 700-donor mean.

The sample consisted of PBMCs. The V and J genes are TRBV7-6 and TRBJ2-3; 12 middle bases align to TRBD1. The origin of this receptor is a boy under 10 years old in good health and CMV-seronegative. The CDR3 region: CASSSGTGGTDTQYF. The sequenced DNA is TGTGCCAGCAGCTCCGGGACAGGGGGCACAGACACGCAGTATTTT.